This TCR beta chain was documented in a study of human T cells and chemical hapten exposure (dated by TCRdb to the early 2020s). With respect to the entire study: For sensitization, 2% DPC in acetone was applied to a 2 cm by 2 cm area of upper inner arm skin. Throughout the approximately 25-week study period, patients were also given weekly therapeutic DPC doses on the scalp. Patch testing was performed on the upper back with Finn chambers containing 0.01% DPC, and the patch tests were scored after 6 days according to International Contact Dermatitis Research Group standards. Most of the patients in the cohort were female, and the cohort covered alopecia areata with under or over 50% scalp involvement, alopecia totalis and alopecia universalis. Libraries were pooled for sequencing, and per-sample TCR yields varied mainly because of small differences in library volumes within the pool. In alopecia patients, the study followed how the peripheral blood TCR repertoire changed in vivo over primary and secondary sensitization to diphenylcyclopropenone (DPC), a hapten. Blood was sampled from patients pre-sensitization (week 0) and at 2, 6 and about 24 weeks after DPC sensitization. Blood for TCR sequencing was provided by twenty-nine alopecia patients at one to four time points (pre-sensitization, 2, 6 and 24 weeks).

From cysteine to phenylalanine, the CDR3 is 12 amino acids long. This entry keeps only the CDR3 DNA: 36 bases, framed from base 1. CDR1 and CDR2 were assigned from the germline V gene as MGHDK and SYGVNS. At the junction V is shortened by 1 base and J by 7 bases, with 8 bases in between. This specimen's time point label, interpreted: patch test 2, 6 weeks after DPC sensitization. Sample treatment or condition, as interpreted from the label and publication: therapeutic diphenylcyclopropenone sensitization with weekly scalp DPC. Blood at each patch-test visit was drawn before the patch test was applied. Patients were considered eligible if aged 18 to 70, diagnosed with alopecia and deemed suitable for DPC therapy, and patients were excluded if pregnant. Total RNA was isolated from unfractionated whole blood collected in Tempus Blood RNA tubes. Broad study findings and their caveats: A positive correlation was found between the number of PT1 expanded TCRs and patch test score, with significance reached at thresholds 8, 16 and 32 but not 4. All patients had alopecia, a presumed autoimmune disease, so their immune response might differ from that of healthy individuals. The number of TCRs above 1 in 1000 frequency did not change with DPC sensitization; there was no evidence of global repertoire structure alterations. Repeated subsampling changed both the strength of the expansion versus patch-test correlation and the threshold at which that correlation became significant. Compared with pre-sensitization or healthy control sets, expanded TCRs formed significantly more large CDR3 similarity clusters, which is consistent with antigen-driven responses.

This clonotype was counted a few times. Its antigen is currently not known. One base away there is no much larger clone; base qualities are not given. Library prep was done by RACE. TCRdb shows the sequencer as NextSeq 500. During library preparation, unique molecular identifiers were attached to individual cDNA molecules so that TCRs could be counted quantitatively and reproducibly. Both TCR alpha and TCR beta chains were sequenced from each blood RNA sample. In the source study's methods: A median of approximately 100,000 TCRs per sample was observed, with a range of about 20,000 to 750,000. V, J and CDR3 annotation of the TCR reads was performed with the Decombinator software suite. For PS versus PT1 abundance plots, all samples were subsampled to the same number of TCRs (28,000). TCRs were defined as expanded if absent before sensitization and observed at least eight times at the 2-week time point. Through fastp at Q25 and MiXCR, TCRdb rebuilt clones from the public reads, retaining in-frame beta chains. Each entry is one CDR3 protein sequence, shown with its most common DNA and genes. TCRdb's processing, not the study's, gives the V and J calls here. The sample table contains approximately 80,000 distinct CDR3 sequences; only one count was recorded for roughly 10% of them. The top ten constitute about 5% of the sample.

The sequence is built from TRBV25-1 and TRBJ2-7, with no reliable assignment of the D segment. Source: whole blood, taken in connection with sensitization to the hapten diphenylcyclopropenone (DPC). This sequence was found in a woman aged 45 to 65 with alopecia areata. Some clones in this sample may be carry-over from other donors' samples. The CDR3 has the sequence CASSESWAEQYF. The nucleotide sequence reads TGTGCCAGCAGTGAATCTTGGGCAGAGCAGTACTTC.